This TCR beta chain was captured by sequencing in a study of control samples from healthy donors and cancer patients. Generated by immunoSEQ multiplex PCR, the TCRdb table keeps only in-frame clones and is missing some. The profile shows 24,000 or so clones, about 85% of them singletons. Germline-derived CDR1 and CDR2 are SGHVS and FQNEAQ. V lost 5 bases and J 4 bases, leaving 17 bases between the germline ends. The CDR3 extends over 15 amino acids. The source is a man aged 55 to 70 with head and neck cancer. The chain combines TRBV7-8 with TRBJ1-2; D is uncertain. Sequencing was done on a sample of PBMCs. The CDR3 DNA is TGTGCCAGCAGCGCCCGGTCGGCAGTACCCTATGGCTACACCTTC. Translation: CASSARSAVPYGYTF.